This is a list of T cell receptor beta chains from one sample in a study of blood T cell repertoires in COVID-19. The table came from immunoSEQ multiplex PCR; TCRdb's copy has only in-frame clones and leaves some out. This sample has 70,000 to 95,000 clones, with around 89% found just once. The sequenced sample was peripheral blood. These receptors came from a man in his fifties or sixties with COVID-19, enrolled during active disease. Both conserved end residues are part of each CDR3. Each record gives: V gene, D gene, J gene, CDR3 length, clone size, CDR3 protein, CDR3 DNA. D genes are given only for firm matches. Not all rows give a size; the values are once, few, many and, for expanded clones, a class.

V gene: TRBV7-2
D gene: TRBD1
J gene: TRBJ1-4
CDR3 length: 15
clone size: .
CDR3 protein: CASSMTTGVGEKLFF
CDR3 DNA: TGTGCCAGCAGCATGACGACAGGGGTTGGTGAAAAACTGTTTTTT

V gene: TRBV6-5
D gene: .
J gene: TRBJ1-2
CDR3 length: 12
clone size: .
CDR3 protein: CASGRADYGYTF
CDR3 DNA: TGTGCCAGCGGCAGGGCAGACTATGGCTACACCTTC

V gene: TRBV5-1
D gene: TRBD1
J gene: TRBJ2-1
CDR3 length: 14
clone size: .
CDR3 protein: CASSRTGVGNEQFF
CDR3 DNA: TGCGCCAGCAGTCGGACAGGGGTGGGGAATGAGCAGTTCTTC

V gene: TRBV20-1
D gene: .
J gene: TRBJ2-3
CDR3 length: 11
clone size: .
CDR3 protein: CSANPRDTQYF
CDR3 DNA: TGCAGTGCGAATCCCAGAGATACGCAGTATTTT

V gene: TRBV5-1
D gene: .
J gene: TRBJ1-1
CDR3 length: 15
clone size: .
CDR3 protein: CASSFFSIRDTEAFF
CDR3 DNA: TGCGCCAGCAGCTTCTTTAGTATTCGGGACACTGAAGCTTTCTTT

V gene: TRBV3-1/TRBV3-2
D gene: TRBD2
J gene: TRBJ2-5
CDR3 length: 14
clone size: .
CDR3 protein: CASSSRGGPETQYF
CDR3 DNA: TGTGCCAGCAGTTCCCGGGGGGGCCCGGAGACCCAGTACTTC

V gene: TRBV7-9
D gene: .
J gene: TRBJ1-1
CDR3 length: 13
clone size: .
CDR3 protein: CASSLGASAEAFF
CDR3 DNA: TGTGCCAGCAGCTTAGGGGCCTCCGCTGAAGCTTTCTTT

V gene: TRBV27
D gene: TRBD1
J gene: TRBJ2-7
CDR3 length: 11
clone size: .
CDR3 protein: CASNRGPEQYF
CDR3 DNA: TGTGCCAGCAACAGGGGGCCCGAGCAGTACTTC

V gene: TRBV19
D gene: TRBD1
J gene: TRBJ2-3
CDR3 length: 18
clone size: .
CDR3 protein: CASSTQVVGTGGTDTQYF
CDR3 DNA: TGTGCCAGTAGTACCCAAGTCGTCGGGACAGGGGGGACAGATACGCAGTATTTT

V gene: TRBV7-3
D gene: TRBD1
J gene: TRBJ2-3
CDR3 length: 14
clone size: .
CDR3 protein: CASSRDRGEDTQYF
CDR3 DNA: TGTGCCAGCAGCCGTGACAGGGGTGAAGATACGCAGTATTTT

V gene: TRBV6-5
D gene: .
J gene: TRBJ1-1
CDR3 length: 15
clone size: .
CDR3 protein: CASSSRGLGTTEAFF
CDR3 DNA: TGTGCCAGCAGTTCACGGGGGTTAGGTACCACTGAAGCTTTCTTT

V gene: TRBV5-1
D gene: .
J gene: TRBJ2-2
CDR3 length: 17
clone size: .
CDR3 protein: CASSLRALDRNTGELFF
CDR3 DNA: TGCGCCAGCAGCTTAAGAGCCCTCGACAGGAACACCGGGGAGCTGTTTTTT

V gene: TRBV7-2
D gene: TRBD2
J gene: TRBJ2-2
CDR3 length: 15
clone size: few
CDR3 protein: CASSQRGGRTGELFF
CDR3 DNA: TGTGCCAGCAGCCAGCGGGGGGGCCGGACCGGGGAGCTGTTTTTT

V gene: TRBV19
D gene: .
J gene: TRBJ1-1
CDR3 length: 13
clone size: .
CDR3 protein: CASSKTVNTEAFF
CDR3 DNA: TGTGCCAGTAGTAAGACAGTGAACACTGAAGCTTTCTTT

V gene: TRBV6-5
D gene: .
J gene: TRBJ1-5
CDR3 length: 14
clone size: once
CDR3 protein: CASSYSYSNQPQHF
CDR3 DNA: TGTGCCAGCAGTTACTCCTATAGCAATCAGCCCCAGCATTTT

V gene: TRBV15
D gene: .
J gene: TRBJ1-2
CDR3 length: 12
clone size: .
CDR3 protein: CATSAGPTGYTF
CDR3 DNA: TGTGCCACCAGCGCAGGTCCAACCGGCTACACCTTC

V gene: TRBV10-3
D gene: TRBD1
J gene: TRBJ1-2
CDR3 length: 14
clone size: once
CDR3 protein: CAISEGQGYYGYTF
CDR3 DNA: TGTGCCATCAGTGAGGGACAGGGATACTATGGCTACACCTTC

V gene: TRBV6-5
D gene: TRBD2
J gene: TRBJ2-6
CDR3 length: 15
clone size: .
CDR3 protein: CASSYGRGGANVLTF
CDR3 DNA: TGTGCCAGCAGTTACGGGAGGGGTGGGGCCAACGTCCTGACTTTC

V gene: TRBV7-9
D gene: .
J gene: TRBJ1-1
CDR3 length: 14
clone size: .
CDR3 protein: CASHRHDPNTEAFF
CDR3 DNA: TGTGCCAGCCATAGACACGACCCGAACACTGAAGCTTTCTTT

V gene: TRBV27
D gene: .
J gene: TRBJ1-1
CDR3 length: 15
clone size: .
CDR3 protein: CASSRGRGFNTEAFF
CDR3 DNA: TGTGCCAGCAGCCGAGGACGGGGATTCAACACTGAAGCTTTCTTT

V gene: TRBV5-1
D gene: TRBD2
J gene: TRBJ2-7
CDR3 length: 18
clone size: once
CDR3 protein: CASSLASSASGGNYEQYF
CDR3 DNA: TGCGCCAGCAGCTTGGCCAGCTCGGCTAGCGGGGGTAACTACGAGCAGTACTTC

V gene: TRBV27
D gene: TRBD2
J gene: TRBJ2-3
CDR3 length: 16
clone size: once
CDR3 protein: CASSSLAGVSTDTQYF
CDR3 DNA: TGTGCCAGCAGTTCACTAGCGGGGGTCAGCACAGATACGCAGTATTTT

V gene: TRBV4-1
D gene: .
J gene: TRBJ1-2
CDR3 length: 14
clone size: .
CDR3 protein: CASRDPGKHYGYTF
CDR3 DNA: TGCGCCAGCAGAGACCCAGGGAAACACTATGGCTACACCTTC

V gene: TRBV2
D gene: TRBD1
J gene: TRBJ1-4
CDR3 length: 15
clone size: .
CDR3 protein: CASSPRTGANEKLFF
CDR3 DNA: TGTGCCAGCAGCCCACGGACAGGGGCTAATGAAAAACTGTTTTTT

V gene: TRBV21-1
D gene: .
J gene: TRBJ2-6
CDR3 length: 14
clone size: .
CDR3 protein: CASTGQGRANVLTF
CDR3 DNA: TGTGCCAGCACCGGACAGGGGCGGGCCAACGTCCTGACTTTC

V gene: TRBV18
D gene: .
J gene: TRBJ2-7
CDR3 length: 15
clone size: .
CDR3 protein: CASSPSAASGGEQYF
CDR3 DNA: TGTGCCAGCTCACCATCGGCAGCTAGTGGAGGGGAGCAGTACTTC

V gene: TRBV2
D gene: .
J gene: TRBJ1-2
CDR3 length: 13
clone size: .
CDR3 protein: CASSEADRYGYTF
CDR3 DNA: TGTGCCAGCAGCGAGGCGGACAGATATGGCTACACCTTC

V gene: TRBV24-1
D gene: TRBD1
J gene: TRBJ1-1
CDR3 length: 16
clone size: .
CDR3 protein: CATSDSRTGGNTEAFF
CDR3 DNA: TGTGCCACCAGTGATTCCAGGACAGGGGGGAACACTGAAGCTTTCTTT

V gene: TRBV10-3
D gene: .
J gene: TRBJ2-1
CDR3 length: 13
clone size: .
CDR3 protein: CAIRKDRYNEQFF
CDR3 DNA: TGTGCCATCAGGAAGGACAGATACAATGAGCAGTTCTTC

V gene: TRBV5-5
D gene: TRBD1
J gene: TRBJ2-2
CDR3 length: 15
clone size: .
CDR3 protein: CASSAGTVNTGELFF
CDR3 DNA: TGTGCCAGCAGCGCCGGGACAGTGAACACCGGGGAGCTGTTTTTT

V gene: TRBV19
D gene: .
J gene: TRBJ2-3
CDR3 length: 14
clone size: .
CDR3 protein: CASSTGDYTDTQYF
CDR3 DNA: TGTGCCAGTAGTACAGGGGATTACACAGATACGCAGTATTTT

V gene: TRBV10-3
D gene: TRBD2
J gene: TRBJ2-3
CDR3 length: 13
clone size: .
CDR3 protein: CASLAGGTDTQYF
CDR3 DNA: TGTGCCAGTCTAGCGGGGGGAACAGATACGCAGTATTTT

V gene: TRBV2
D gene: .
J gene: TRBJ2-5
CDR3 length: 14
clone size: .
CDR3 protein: CASSERVPFETQYF
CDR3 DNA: TGTGCCAGCAGTGAACGCGTACCGTTTGAGACCCAGTACTTC

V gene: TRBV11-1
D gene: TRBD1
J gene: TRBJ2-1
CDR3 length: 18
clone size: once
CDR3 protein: CASSLAFTGTGGRDEQFF
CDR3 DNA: TGTGCCAGCAGCTTAGCTTTTACCGGGACAGGGGGTCGGGATGAGCAGTTCTTC

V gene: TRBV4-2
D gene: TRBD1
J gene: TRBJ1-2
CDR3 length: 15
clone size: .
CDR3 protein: CASSQEYRGNYGYTF
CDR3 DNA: TGTGCCAGCAGCCAAGAGTACAGGGGGAACTATGGCTACACCTTC

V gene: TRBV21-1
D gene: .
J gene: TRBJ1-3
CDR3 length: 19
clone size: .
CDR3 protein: CASSKVRDSYRSSGNTIYF
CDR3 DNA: TGTGCCAGCAGCAAAGTTCGGGACAGCTACCGGAGCTCTGGAAACACCATATATTTT

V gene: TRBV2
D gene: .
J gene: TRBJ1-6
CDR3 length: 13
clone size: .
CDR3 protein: CASLDRVNSPLHF
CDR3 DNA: TGTGCCAGCTTGGATCGGGTCAATTCACCCCTCCACTTT

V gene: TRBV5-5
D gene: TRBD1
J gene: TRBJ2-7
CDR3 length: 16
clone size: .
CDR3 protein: CASSLAGQVITYEQYF
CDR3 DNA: TGTGCCAGCAGCTTGGCGGGACAGGTTATCACCTACGAGCAGTACTTC

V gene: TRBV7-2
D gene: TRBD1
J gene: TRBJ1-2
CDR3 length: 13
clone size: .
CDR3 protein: CASSVGQNYGYTF
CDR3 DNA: TGTGCCAGCAGCGTGGGACAGAACTATGGCTACACCTTC

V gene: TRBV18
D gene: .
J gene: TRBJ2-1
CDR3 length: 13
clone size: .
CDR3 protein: CASSPGLYNEQFF
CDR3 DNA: TGTGCCAGCTCACCCGGACTCTACAATGAGCAGTTCTTC

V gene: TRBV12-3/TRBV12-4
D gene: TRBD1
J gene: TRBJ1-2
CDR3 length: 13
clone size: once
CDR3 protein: CASSFGQGQGYTF
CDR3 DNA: TGTGCCAGCAGTTTTGGACAGGGTCAAGGCTACACCTTC

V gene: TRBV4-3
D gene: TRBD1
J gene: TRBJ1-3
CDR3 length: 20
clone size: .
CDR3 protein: CASSQAPGGQGASAGNTIYF
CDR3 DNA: TGCGCCAGCAGCCAAGCTCCGGGGGGACAGGGGGCTTCAGCTGGAAACACCATATATTTT

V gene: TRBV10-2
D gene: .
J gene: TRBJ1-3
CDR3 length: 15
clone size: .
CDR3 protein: CASQQIQGYGNTIYF
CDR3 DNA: TGCGCCAGCCAGCAAATTCAGGGGTACGGAAACACCATATATTTT